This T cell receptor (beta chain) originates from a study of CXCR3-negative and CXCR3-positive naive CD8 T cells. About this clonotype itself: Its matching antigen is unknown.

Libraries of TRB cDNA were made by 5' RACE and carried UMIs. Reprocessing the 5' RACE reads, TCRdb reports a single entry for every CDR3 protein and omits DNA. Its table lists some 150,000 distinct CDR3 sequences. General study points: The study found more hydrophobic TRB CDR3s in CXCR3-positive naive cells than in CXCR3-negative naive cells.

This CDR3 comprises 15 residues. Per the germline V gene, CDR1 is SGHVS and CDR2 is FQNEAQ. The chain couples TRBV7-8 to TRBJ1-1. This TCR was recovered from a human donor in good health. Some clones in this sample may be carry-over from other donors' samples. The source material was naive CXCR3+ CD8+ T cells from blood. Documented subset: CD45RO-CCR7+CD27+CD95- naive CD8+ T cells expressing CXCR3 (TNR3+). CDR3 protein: CASSLASWSDTEAFF.